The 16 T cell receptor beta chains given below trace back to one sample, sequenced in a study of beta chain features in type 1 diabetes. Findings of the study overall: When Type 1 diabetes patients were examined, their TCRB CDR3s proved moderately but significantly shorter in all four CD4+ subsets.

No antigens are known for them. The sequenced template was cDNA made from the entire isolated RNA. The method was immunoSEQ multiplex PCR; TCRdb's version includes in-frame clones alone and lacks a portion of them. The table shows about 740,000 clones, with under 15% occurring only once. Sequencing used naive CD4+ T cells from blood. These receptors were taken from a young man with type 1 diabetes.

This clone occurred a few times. The CDR3 sequence: CASSQVAWGQPNTEAFF. Here the CDR3 DNA reads TGTGCCAGCAGCCAAGTCGCTTGGGGACAGCCGAACACTGAAGCTTTCTTT. The chain links TRBV4-2 to TRBJ1-1; 7 nucleotides align to TRBD1. V lost 1 base to trimming and J lost 1 base; unmatched junction nucleotides: 9. The CDR3 has 17 residues. Germline values: CDR1 LGHNA, CDR2 YNFKEQ.

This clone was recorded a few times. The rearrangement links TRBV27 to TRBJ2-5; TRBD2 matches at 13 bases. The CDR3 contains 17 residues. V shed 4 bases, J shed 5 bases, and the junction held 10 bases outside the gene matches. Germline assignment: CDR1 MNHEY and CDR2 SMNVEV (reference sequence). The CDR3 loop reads CASSSYHGLAGDETQYF. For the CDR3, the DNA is TGTGCCAGCAGTTCCTACCATGGACTAGCGGGGGATGAGACCCAGTACTTC.

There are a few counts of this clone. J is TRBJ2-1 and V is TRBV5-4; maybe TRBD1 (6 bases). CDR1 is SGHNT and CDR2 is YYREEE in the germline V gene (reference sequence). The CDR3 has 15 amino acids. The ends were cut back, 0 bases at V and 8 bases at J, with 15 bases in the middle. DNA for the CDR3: TGTGCCAGCAGCTTGGCTAGTACAGGGTGGGATGAGCAGTTCTTC. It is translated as CASSLASTGWDEQFF.

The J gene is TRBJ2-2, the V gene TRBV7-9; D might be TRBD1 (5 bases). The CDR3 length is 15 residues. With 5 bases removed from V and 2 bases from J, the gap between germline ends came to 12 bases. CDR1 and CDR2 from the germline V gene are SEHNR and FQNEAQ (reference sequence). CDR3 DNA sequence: TGTGCCAGCAGCCTGCGACAGCCTAACACCGGGGAGCTGTTTTTT. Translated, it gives CASSLRQPNTGELFF.

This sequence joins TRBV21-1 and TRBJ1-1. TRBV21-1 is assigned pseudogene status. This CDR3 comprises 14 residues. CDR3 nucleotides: TGTGCCAGCAGCCATCGGGACCTGAACACTGAAGCTTTCTTT. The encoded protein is CASSHRDLNTEAFF.

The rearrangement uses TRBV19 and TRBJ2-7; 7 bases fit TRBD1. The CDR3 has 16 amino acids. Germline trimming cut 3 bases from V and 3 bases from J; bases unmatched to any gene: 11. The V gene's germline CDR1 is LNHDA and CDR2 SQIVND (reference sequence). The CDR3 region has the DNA TGTGCCAGTAGTATGGAATTAGACAGGGTGGGCTACGAGCAGTACTTC. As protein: CASSMELDRVGYEQYF.

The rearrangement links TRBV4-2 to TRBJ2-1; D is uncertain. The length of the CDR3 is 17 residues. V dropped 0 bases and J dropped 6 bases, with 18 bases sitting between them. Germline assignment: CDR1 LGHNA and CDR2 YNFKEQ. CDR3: CASSQDLKLLKANEQFF. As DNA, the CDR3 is TGTGCCAGCAGCCAAGATCTGAAACTACTAAAAGCCAATGAGCAGTTCTTC.

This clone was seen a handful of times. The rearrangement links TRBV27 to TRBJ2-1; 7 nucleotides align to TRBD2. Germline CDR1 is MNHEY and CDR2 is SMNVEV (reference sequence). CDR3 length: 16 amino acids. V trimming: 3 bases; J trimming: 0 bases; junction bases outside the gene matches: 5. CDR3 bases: TGTGCCAGCAGTTTCGTGCGGGGGAGCTCCTACAATGAGCAGTTCTTC. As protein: CASSFVRGSSYNEQFF.

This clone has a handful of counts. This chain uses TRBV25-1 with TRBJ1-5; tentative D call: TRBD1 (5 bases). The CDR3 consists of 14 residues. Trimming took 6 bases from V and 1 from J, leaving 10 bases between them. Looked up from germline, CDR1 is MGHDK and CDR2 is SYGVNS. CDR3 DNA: TGTGCCAGCAGCAGGGAAATGAGCAATCAGCCCCAGCATTTT. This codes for CASSREMSNQPQHF.

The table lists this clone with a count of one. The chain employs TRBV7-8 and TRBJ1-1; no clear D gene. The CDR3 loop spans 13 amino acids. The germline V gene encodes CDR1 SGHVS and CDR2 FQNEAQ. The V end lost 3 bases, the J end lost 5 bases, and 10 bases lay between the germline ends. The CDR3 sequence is CASSFRERTEAFF. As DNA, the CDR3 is TGTGCCAGCAGCTTTCGGGAGAGGACTGAAGCTTTCTTT.

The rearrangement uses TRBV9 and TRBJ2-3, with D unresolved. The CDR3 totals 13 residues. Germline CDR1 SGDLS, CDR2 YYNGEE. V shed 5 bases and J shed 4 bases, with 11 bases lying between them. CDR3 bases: TGTGCCAGCAGTCCTCTGAGCGCAGATACGCAGTATTTT. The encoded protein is CASSPLSADTQYF.

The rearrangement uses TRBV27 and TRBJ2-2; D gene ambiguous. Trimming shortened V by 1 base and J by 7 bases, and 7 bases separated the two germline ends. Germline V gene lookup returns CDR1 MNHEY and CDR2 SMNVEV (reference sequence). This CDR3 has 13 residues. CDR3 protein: CASSLYGDGELFF. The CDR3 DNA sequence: TGTGCCAGCAGTTTATATGGGGACGGGGAGCTGTTTTTT.

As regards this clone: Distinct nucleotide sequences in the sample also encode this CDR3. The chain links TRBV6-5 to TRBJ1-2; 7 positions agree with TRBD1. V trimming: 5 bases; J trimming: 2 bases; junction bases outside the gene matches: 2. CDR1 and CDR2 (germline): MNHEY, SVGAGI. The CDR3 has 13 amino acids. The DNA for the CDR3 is TGTGCCAGCAGTCGGACAGGCAACTATGGCTACACCTTC. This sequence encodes CASSRTGNYGYTF.

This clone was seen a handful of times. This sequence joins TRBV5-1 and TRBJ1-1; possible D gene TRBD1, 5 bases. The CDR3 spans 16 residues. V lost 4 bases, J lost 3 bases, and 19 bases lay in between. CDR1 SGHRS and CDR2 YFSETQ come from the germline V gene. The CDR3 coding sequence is TGCGCCAGCAGCCCACTGCCGGGACGCAAGGACACTGAAGCTTTCTTT. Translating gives CASSPLPGRKDTEAFF.

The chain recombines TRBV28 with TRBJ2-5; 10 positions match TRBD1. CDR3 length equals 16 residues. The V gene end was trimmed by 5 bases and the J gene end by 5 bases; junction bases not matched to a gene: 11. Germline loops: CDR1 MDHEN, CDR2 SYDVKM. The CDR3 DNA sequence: TGTGCCAGCAGTCTCCTCCGACAGGGGGCTGGGGAGACCCAGTACTTC. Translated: CASSLLRQGAGETQYF.

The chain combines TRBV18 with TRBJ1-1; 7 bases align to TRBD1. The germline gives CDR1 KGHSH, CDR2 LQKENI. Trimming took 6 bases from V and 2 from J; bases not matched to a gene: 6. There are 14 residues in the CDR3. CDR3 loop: CASSHGGGNTEAFF. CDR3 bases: TGTGCCAGCTCTCATGGAGGGGGCAACACTGAAGCTTTCTTT.